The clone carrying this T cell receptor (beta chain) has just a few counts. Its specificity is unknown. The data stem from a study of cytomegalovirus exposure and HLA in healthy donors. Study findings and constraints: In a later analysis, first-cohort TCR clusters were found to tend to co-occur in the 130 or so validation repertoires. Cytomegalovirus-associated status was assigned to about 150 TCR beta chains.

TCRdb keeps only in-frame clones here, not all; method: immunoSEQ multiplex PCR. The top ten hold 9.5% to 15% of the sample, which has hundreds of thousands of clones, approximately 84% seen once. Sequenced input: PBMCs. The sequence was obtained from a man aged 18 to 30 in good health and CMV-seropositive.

Written as DNA, the CDR3 is TGTGCCAGCAACCAGGGCAACTATGGCTACACCTTC. It encodes CASNQGNYGYTF. The V and J genes are TRBV25-1 and TRBJ1-2; D is possibly TRBD1 (5 bases). Looked up from germline, CDR1 is MGHDK and CDR2 is SYGVNS. V was cut by 7 bases and J by 2 bases, with 8 bases left in between. The CDR3 runs to 12 residues.